The source of this T cell receptor beta chain is a study of shared clonotypes between healthy human individuals. V shed 1 base and J 5 bases; nucleotides not matched to a gene: 9. Germline lookup yields CDR1 SGHNT and CDR2 YENEEA. The length of the CDR3 is 17 residues. Sequencing was performed with immunoSEQ multiplex PCR; in TCRdb, only in-frame clones are kept and a portion is missing. Here the sample spans roughly 480,000 clones, 79% being singletons. This clone came up many times. The chain is built from TRBV11-3 and TRBJ1-5; 9 bases agree with TRBD1. The specimen was PBMCs. The origin of this receptor is a woman between 35 and 50 years old in good health. Some clones in this sample may be carry-over from other donors' samples. The CDR3 nucleotides are TGTGCCAGCAGCTTAGCCCGGACAGGGGAGGAGGATCAGCCCCAGCATTTT. Protein sequence: CASSLARTGEEDQPQHF.